This T cell receptor beta chain stems from a study of blood T cell repertoires in COVID-19. Looking at the study overall: COVID-19 samples, acute and convalescent, were from the United States, Italy and Spain. Nucleic acid was either cDNA or gDNA, and it came from T cells, B-cell-depleted T cells, or PBMCs.

The CDR3 runs to 13 residues. CDR1 SGHVS and CDR2 FQNEAQ come from the germline V gene. V dropped 1 base and J dropped 0 bases, with 4 bases sitting between them. This clone was found a few times. As originally analysed: The authors estimated nucleated cell counts from reference gene primer amplification. Repertoires were generated with immunoSEQ multiplex PCR, while TCRdb's copy carries only in-frame clones and drops some. That table is the source of V, J and clone size, and D and trimming were worked out from the DNA. The sample contains about 190,000 clones, less than 80% of which appear only once.

The TCR sequence derives from a woman between 50 and 59 years old with acute or convalescent COVID-19. The chain links TRBV7-8 to TRBJ2-7; no clear D gene. The sequenced sample consisted of peripheral blood. The CDR3 protein is CASSLVSSYEQYF. The DNA for the CDR3 is TGTGCCAGCAGCTTAGTGAGCTCCTACGAGCAGTACTTC.